The rows below give T cell receptor beta chains drawn from one sample of a study of cytomegalovirus exposure and HLA in healthy donors. Assay used: immunoSEQ multiplex PCR; TCRdb lists only in-frame clones, some missing. Of roughly 130,000 clones in the sample, 80% are singletons; the top ten hold 1%. The source material was PBMCs. The receptors shown here come from a man aged 40-55 years in good health and CMV-seronegative. The CDR3 runs from the conserved cysteine through the conserved F or W. Fields, in order: V gene, clone size, D gene, J gene, CDR3 DNA, CDR3 protein. A D gene is named only where the DNA matches it firmly. Clone size appears in some rows only: once, few, many, or a class for an expanded clone.

>TRBV7-9|NA|TRBD2|TRBJ2-5
TGTGCCAGCAGCCCATCCCGGGGGGGCGAGACCCAGTACTTC
CASSPSRGGETQYF
>TRBV5-1|NA|NA|TRBJ1-1
TGCGCCAGCAGCTTACAAGGGGGGGGGAACACTGAAGCTTTCTTT
CASSLQGGGNTEAFF
>TRBV5-4|NA|TRBD1|TRBJ1-3
TGTGCCAGCAGCTGGGGGACAGGGGGAAACACCATATATTTT
CASSWGTGGNTIYF
>TRBV5-6|NA|NA|TRBJ2-7
TGTGCCAGCAGTTACAGGGATTACGAGCAGTACTTC
CASSYRDYEQYF
>TRBV25-1|NA|TRBD1|TRBJ1-5
TGTGCCAGCGGATGGACAGGGACTCAGCCCCAGCATTTT
CASGWTGTQPQHF
>TRBV2|NA|TRBD2|TRBJ2-5
TGTGCCAGCAGTCGGACTAGCGGGGACCAAGAGACCCAGTACTTC
CASSRTSGDQETQYF
>TRBV30|once|NA|TRBJ1-4
TGTGCCTGGAGTCCCCATAATGAAAAACTGTTTTTT
CAWSPHNEKLFF
>TRBV30|NA|NA|TRBJ1-2
TGTGCCTGGAGTCCGTCAGACTTGGACTATGGCTACACCTTC
CAWSPSDLDYGYTF
>TRBV6-4|NA|TRBD2|TRBJ2-1
TGTGCCAGCAGTGACTTTACTAGCGGGTCAGATGAGCAGTTCTTC
CASSDFTSGSDEQFF
>TRBV28|few|TRBD1|TRBJ2-7
TGTGCCAGCAGCCCCGGGACAGCGAAAGTACCCTACGAGCAGTACTTC
CASSPGTAKVPYEQYF
>TRBV19|NA|NA|TRBJ2-3
TGTGCCAGTTCCCTTCTAGCGACTAGCACAGATACGCAGTATTTT
CASSLLATSTDTQYF
>TRBV5-4|NA|NA|TRBJ1-2
TGTGCCAGCAGCCTTACAGACGGCTATGGCTACACCTTC
CASSLTDGYGYTF
>TRBV5-6|NA|TRBD1|TRBJ1-4
TGTGCCAGCAGCCCAGGGACAGGGGGCTTAGAAAAACTGTTTTTT
CASSPGTGGLEKLFF
>TRBV25-1|NA|NA|TRBJ2-1
TGTGCCAGCAGTGAATTAGGGGGAAGCTCCTACAATGAGCAGTTCTTC
CASSELGGSSYNEQFF
>TRBV7-8|NA|NA|TRBJ2-1
TGTGCCAGCAGCTTAGGCCTAGAGGTACTGAATGAGCAGTTCTTC
CASSLGLEVLNEQFF
>TRBV30|NA|TRBD1|TRBJ2-1
TGTGCCTGGTCACAGGGGAGCTCCTACAATGAGCAGTTCTTC
CAWSQGSSYNEQFF
>TRBV9|NA|NA|TRBJ2-5
TGTGCCAGCAGCTCCTCCATGACCAGGGGACAAGAGACCCAGTACTTC
CASSSSMTRGQETQYF
>TRBV6-1|NA|NA|TRBJ1-1
TGTGCCAGCAGTGAATTGGCAGGGGCCACGAACACTGAAGCTTTCTTT
CASSELAGATNTEAFF
>TRBV25-1|NA|NA|TRBJ2-1
TGTGCCAGCGGGGCGACACCCTACTCCTACAATGAGCAGTTCTTC
CASGATPYSYNEQFF
>TRBV5-6|NA|NA|TRBJ1-2
TGTGCCAGCAGCCCAAAGGTAGCTGGAGGCTACACCTTC
CASSPKVAGGYTF
>TRBV4-1|NA|NA|TRBJ1-2
TGCGCCAGCAGCCAAGAACGGGGTAGGGGCTACACCTTC
CASSQERGRGYTF
>TRBV29-1|NA|TRBD1|TRBJ2-2
TGCAGCGTATCCCCGGGACAGGGGTACGGGGAGCTGTTTTTT
CSVSPGQGYGELFF
>TRBV28|NA|NA|TRBJ1-2
TGTGCCAGCAGTCCAATGGGGGGGCCGGTGGGCTACACCTTC
CASSPMGGPVGYTF
>TRBV2|few|NA|TRBJ2-7
TGTGCCAGCAGTGAAGACAACTACGAGCAGTACTTC
CASSEDNYEQYF
>TRBV14|NA|NA|TRBJ2-2
TGTGCCAGCAGCCAAGTTAGAAACACCGGGGAGCTGTTTTTT
CASSQVRNTGELFF
>TRBV4-1|NA|NA|TRBJ1-1
TGCGCCAGCAGCCAAGATCAGAAGAACACTGAAGCTTTCTTT
CASSQDQKNTEAFF
>TRBV28|NA|TRBD2|TRBJ2-2
TGTGCCAGCAGTTTATCTAGCGGGGGGGCCCGACGGAACGGGGAGCTGTTTTTT
CASSLSSGGARRNGELFF
>TRBV27|NA|TRBD2|TRBJ2-3
TGTGCCAGCAGGCGGGGGGTCGGGGGTACGCAGTATTTT
CASRRGVGGTQYF
>TRBV2|NA|TRBD1|TRBJ1-4
TGTGCCAGCGGCGTGACAGGGACTAATGAAAAACTGTTTTTT
CASGVTGTNEKLFF
>TRBV7-3|NA|TRBD1|TRBJ2-5
TGTGCCAGCAGCTCCCTGGCAGGGGGAAGCGAGACCCAGTACTTC
CASSSLAGGSETQYF
>TRBV5-1|NA|TRBD1|TRBJ2-2
TGCGCCAGCAGGACAGGGTCGTTCAGCGGCGGGGAGCTGTTTTTT
CASRTGSFSGGELFF
>TRBV2|NA|NA|TRBJ1-4
TGTGCCAGCAGTGACGCAGGGGCTACTAATGAAAAACTGTTTTTT
CASSDAGATNEKLFF